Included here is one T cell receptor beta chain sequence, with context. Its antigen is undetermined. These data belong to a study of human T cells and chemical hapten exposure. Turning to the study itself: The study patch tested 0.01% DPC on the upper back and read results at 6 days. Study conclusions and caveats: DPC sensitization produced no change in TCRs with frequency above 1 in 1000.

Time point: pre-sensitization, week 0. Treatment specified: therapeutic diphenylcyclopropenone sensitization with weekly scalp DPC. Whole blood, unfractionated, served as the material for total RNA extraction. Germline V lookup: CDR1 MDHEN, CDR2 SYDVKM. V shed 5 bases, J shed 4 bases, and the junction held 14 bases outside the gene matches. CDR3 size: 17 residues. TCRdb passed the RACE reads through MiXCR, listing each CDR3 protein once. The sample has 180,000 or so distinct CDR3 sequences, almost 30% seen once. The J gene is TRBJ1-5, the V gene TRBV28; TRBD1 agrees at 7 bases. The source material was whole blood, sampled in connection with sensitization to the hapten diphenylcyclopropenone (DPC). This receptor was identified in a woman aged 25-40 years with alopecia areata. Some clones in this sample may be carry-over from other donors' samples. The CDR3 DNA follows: TGTGCCAGCAGTCCAGGGACAGCCGGGGGGCTAAATCAGCCCCAGCATTTT. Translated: CASSPGTAGGLNQPQHF. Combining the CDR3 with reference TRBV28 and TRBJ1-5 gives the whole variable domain DVKVTQSSRYLVKRTGEKVFLECVQDMDHENMFWYRQDPGLGLRLIYFSYDVKMKEKGDIPEGYSVSREKKERFSLILESASTNQTSMYLCASSPGTAGGLNQPQHFGDGTRLSIL.